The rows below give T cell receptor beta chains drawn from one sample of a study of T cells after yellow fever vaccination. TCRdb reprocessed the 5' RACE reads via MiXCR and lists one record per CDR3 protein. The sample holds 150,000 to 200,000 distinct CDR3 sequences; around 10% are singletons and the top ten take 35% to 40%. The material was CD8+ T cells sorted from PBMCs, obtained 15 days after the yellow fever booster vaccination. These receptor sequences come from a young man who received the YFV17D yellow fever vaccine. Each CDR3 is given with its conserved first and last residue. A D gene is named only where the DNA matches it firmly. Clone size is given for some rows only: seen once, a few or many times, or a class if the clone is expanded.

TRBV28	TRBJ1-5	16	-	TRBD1	CASSSCGTGNRQPQHF	TGTGCCAGCAGTTCCTGCGGGACAGGGAACCGTCAGCCCCAGCATTTT
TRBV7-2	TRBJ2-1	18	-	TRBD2	CASSPVGEGLAGNNEQFF	TGTGCCAGCAGCCCAGTGGGGGAAGGACTAGCGGGGAATAATGAGCAGTTCTTC
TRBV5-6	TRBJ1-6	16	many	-	CASSLDGQFYNSPLHF	TGTGCCAGCAGCTTGGATGGACAGTTCTATAATTCACCCCTCCACTTT
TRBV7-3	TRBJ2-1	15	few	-	CASGPEGGDYNEQFF	TGTGCCAGCGGCCCCGAGGGGGGGGACTACAATGAGCAGTTCTTC
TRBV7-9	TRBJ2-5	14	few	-	CASSLVGNQETQYF	TGTGCCAGCAGCTTAGTAGGGAACCAAGAGACCCAGTACTTC
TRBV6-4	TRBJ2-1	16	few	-	CASSPRKAGLGDEQFF	TGTGCCAGCAGTCCTAGAAAGGCCGGTCTGGGAGATGAGCAGTTCTTC
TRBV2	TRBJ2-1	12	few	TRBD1	CASTRQGKTQFF	TGTGCCAGCACCCGACAGGGCAAAACGCAGTTCTTC
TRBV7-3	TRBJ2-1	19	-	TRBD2	CASSSTGGSGGASYNEQFF	TGTGCCAGCAGCTCCACCGGTGGGAGCGGGGGGGCAAGTTACAATGAGCAGTTCTTC
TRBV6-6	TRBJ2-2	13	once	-	CAGAPVGTGELFF	TGTGCCGGTGCCCCCGTGGGAACCGGGGAGCTGTTTTTT
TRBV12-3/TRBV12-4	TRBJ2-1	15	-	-	CASSPGGGEYNEQFF	TGTGCCAGCAGCCCGGGAGGGGGCGAATACAATGAGCAGTTCTTC
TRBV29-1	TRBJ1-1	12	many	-	CSVVRMATEAFF	TGCAGCGTCGTCAGGATGGCCACTGAAGCTTTCTTT
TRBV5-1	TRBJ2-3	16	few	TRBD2	CASSHGLAPVTDTQYF	TGCGCCAGCAGCCACGGACTAGCTCCAGTCACAGATACGCAGTATTTT
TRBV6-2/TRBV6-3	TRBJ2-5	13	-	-	CASSHQYQETQYF	TGTGCCAGCAGTCACCAGTACCAAGAGACCCAGTACTTC
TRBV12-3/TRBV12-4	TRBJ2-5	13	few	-	CASSLIGKETQYF	TGTGCCAGCAGTTTGATAGGGAAAGAGACCCAGTACTTC
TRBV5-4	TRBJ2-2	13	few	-	CATRTVPTGELFF	TGTGCCACTAGGACCGTACCAACCGGGGAGCTGTTTTTT
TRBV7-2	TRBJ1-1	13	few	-	CASRGGMNTEAFF	TGTGCCAGCAGGGGCGGTATGAACACTGAAGCTTTCTTT
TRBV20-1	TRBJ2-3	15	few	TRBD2	CSARGPGLAIDTQYF	TGCAGTGCTAGAGGCCCGGGACTAGCAATTGATACGCAGTATTTT
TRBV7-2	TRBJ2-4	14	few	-	CASSLVLAKNIQYF	TGTGCCAGCAGCTTGGTTCTAGCCAAAAACATTCAGTACTTC
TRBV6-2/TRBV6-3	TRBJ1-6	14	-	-	CASSYGGSGSPLHF	TGTGCCAGCAGTTACGGGGGGTCCGGTTCACCCCTCCACTTT
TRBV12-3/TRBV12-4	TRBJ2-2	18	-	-	CASSYIRDPTRPAGELFF	TGTGCCAGCAGTTACATCCGGGACCCCACCCGCCCCGCCGGGGAGCTGTTTTTT
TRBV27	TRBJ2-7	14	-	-	CASGKGGSSYEQYF	TGTGCCAGCGGCAAGGGGGGTAGCTCCTACGAGCAGTACTTC
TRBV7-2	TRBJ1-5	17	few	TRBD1	CASSLVPGQGAHQPQHF	TGTGCCAGCAGCTTAGTCCCTGGACAGGGGGCGCATCAGCCCCAGCATTTT
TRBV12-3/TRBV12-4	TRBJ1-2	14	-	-	CASTRSLDGYGYTF	TGTGCCAGCACACGTAGTCTGGACGGCTATGGCTACACCTTC
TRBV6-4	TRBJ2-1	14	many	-	CASSSAGEGDEQFF	TGTGCCAGCAGCTCGGCGGGGGAGGGGGATGAGCAGTTCTTC
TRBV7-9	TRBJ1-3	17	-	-	CASSLVGQGSIGNTIYF	TGTGCCAGCAGCTTAGTCGGGCAGGGGTCGATTGGAAACACCATATATTTT
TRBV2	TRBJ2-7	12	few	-	CASRSAAYEQYF	TGTGCCAGCAGGTCAGCGGCCTACGAGCAGTACTTC
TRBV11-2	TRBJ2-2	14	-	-	CASSPTAGSGELFF	TGTGCCAGCAGCCCGACGGCAGGCTCCGGGGAGCTGTTTTTT
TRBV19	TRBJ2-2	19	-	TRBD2	CASSIPKMTLAGSTGELFF	TGTGCCAGTTCGATTCCTAAAATGACGTTAGCGGGTTCGACCGGGGAGCTGTTTTTT
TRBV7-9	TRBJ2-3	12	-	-	CASTLPPDTQYF	TGTGCCAGCACCCTCCCCCCAGATACGCAGTATTTT
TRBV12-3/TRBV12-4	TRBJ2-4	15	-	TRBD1	CASSRQGEAKNIQYF	TGTGCCAGCAGCCGACAGGGAGAAGCCAAAAACATTCAGTACTTC
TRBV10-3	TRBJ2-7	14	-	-	CAIGGFGSNYEQYF	TGTGCCATCGGCGGGTTCGGATCTAACTACGAGCAGTACTTC
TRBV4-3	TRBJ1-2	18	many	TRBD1	CASSQEEVWRQGAHGYTF	TGCGCCAGCAGCCAAGAAGAGGTCTGGAGACAGGGGGCCCATGGCTACACCTTC
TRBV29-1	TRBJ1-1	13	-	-	CSVELGLNTEAFF	TGCAGCGTGGAGCTTGGACTGAACACTGAAGCTTTCTTT
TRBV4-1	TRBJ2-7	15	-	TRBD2	CASSQVGGDFVEQYF	TGCGCCAGCAGCCAAGTGGGGGGGGACTTTGTAGAGCAGTACTTC
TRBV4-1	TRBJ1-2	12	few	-	CASSQDSGGYTF	TGCGCCAGCAGCCAAGACAGCGGAGGCTACACCTTC
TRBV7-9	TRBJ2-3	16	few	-	CASTNTRDTSTDTQYF	TGTGCCAGCACCAATACGCGGGACACTAGCACAGATACGCAGTATTTT
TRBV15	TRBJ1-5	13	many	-	CATSRAANQPQHF	TGTGCCACCAGCAGGGCGGCGAATCAGCCCCAGCATTTT
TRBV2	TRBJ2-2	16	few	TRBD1	CASGPGQGASTGELFF	TGTGCCAGCGGCCCGGGACAGGGGGCAAGCACCGGGGAGCTGTTTTTT
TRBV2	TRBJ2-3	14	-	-	CATSRGPGTDTQYF	TGTGCCACCTCTCGGGGCCCCGGCACAGATACGCAGTATTTT
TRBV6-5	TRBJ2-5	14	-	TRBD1	CASSYRGLGETQYF	TGTGCCAGCAGTTACAGGGGGCTCGGGGAGACCCAGTACTTC
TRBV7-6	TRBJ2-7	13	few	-	CASSIATDYEQYF	TGTGCCAGCAGCATTGCGACGGACTACGAGCAGTACTTC
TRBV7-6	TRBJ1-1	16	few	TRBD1	CASSFGKQGLNTEAFF	TGTGCCAGCAGCTTCGGGAAACAGGGGCTGAACACTGAAGCTTTCTTT
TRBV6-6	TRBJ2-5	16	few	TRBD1	CASSLPGQGFSETQYF	TGTGCCAGCAGTTTGCCAGGACAGGGGTTCTCGGAGACCCAGTACTTC
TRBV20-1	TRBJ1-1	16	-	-	CSARDRLRVSNTEAFF	TGCAGTGCTAGAGATCGGTTGAGGGTTTCGAACACTGAAGCTTTCTTT
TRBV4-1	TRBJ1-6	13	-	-	CASSQVVGSPLHF	TGCGCCAGCAGCCAAGTCGTGGGCTCACCCCTCCACTTT
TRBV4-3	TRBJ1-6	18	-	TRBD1	CASSLRTGGIGYNSPLHF	TGCGCCAGCAGCCTTAGGACAGGGGGCATAGGATATAATTCACCCCTCCACTTT
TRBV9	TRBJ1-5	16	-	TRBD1	CASSAYGTVDDQPQHF	TGTGCCAGCAGCGCATACGGGACAGTTGACGATCAGCCCCAGCATTTT
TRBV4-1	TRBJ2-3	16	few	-	CASSQGRDTSTDTQYF	TGCGCCAGCAGCCAAGGACGGGACACTAGCACAGATACGCAGTATTTT
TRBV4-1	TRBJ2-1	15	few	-	CASSQGRGAYNEQFF	TGCGCCAGCAGCCAAGGTCGCGGGGCTTACAATGAGCAGTTCTTC
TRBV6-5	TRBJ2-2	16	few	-	CASSSGFHLNTGELFF	TGTGCCAGCAGCTCAGGGTTCCATTTGAACACCGGGGAGCTGTTTTTT
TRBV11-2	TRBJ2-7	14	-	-	CASSFKGTVYEQYF	TGTGCCAGCAGCTTTAAGGGGACGGTCTACGAGCAGTACTTC